The 17 T cell receptor beta chains given below trace back to one sample, sequenced in a study of yellow fever vaccine responses in identical twins. One entry per CDR3 protein results from TCRdb running MiXCR on the RT-PCR reads. This table holds under 4,000 distinct CDR3 sequences, 85% to 90% found once. The material was T cells from blood (PBMCs), unsorted or a sorted subset (not recorded which), obtained before or after yellow fever vaccination (not recorded which). These TCRs come from a woman under 30 who received the yellow fever vaccine.

The chain has TRBV4-1 and TRBJ2-2, with D hard to call. Trimming pared 0 bases from V and 5 bases from J, leaving 10 bases between. The germline V gene has CDR1 MGHRA and CDR2 YSYEKL. The CDR3 is 15 amino acids. The CDR3 sequence: CASSQDTPATGELFF. CDR3 DNA: TGCGCCAGCAGCCAAGATACTCCCGCAACCGGGGAGCTGTTTTTT.

The chain couples TRBV19 to TRBJ2-2; the D gene is possibly TRBD1 (6 bases). V lost 4 bases and J lost 7, with 13 bases in between. The CDR3 extends over 14 amino acids. Germline V gives CDR1 LNHDA, CDR2 SQIVND (reference sequence). CDR3 sequence: CASSTRQGNGELFF. CDR3 nucleotides: TGTGCCAGTAGTACTCGCCAGGGGAACGGGGAGCTGTTTTTT.

The chain couples TRBV11-3 to TRBJ2-7; tentatively, D is TRBD1 or TRBD2 (5 bases each). Germline V gene lookup returns CDR1 SGHNT and CDR2 YENEEA. The CDR3 length is 14 residues. Between the trimmed V and J ends, which lost 5 bases and 0 bases, there was a span of 11 bases. CDR3 sequence: CASSKGRSSYEQYF. The CDR3 bases are TGTGCCAGCAGCAAGGGACGGAGCTCCTACGAGCAGTACTTC.

This clonotype was seen only a few times. The rearrangement joins TRBV9 to TRBJ1-1; D unresolved. V lost 0 bases to trimming and J lost 1 base, with 7 bases between them. There are 14 residues in the CDR3. Per the germline V gene, CDR1 is SGDLS and CDR2 is YYNGEE. The CDR3 region has the DNA TGTGCCAGCAGCGTAGCTACGGGGAACACTGAAGCTTTCTTT. Protein: CASSVATGNTEAFF.

CDR3 in amino acids: CASSLATNEQYF. DNA of the CDR3: TGTGCCAGCAGCTTAGCTACCAACGAGCAGTACTTC. The chain employs TRBV7-9 and TRBJ2-7; unclear D gene. V lost 0 bases and J 5 bases, leaving 5 bases between the germline ends. The length of the CDR3 is 12 residues. CDR1 and CDR2 from the germline V gene are SEHNR and FQNEAQ (reference sequence).

The J gene is TRBJ1-5, the V gene TRBV13; D is perhaps TRBD1 (5 bases). Germline V CDR1 and CDR2: PRHDT, FYEKMQ (reference sequence). The CDR3 is 15 amino acids. The ends were cut back, 5 bases at V and 0 bases at J, with 11 bases in the middle. The CDR3 loop reads CASSRGLTSNQPQHF. The CDR3 DNA is TGTGCCAGCAGCCGGGGACTCACTAGCAATCAGCCCCAGCATTTT.

The rearrangement joins TRBV7-6 to TRBJ2-3; tentatively, D is TRBD2 (6 bases). The CDR3 spans 15 residues. Germline V lookup: CDR1 SGHVS, CDR2 FNYEAQ. Trimming took 0 bases from V and 2 from J, leaving 9 bases between them. CDR3 DNA: TGTGCCAGCAGCTTAGCAATAGCGGTCACAGATACGCAGTATTTT. This gives the protein CASSLAIAVTDTQYF.

The rearrangement links TRBV18 to TRBJ2-5; 8 bases fit TRBD2. Trimming at V came to 3 bases and at J to 1 base, leaving 10 bases not matched to a gene. Germline V gives CDR1 KGHSH, CDR2 LQKENI. CDR3 length equals 17 residues. CDR3 in DNA: TGTGCCAGCTCACCTACCCGACTAGCGAACAGCCAAGAGACCCAGTACTTC. It is translated as CASSPTRLANSQETQYF. Combining the CDR3 with reference TRBV18 and TRBJ2-5 gives the whole variable domain NAGVMQNPRHLVRRRGQEARLRCSPMKGHSHVYWYRQLPEEGLKFMVYLQKENIIDESGMPKERFSAEFPKEGPSILRIQQVVRGDSAAYFCASSPTRLANSQETQYFGPGTRLLVL.

A note on this clonotype: One junction end does not reproduce the germline sequence, and a read error may be involved. The chain is built from TRBV12-3 or TRBV12-4 and TRBJ2-3; D possibly corresponds to TRBD1 (5 bases). The CDR3 runs 14 residues. CDR3 region: CASSFDSSTDRQYF. The CDR3 nucleotides are TGTGCCAGCAGTTTCGACAGCAGCACAGATAGGCAGTATTTT.

This clonotype was recorded once. The chain couples TRBV7-2 to TRBJ2-1, with D possibly being TRBD2 (5 bases). CDR3 length: 15 amino acids. Germline V gene sequence: CDR1 SGHTA, CDR2 FQGNSA. V lost 0 bases to trimming and J lost 3 bases, with 9 bases between them. CDR3 sequence: CASSLAGVYYNEQFF. The DNA for the CDR3 is TGTGCCAGCAGCTTAGCGGGAGTTTACTACAATGAGCAGTTCTTC.

This sequence joins TRBV2 and TRBJ2-7; 8 bases line up with TRBD1. The CDR3 spans 14 residues. CDR1 SNHLY and CDR2 FYNNEI come from the germline V gene. Germline trimming cut 6 bases from V and 4 bases from J; bases unmatched to any gene: 8. The CDR3 region is CASRLGQGVYEQYF. In DNA form, the CDR3 reads TGTGCCAGCAGGCTCGGACAGGGTGTTTACGAGCAGTACTTC.

The chain joins TRBV18 to TRBJ2-3; possibly TRBD1 for D (5 bases). The CDR3 length is 16 residues. Germline V gene sequence: CDR1 KGHSH, CDR2 LQKENI. Trimming took off 3 bases at V and 0 bases at J, with 13 bases between the two ends. The CDR3 protein is CASSPRTHTSTDTQYF. The DNA of the CDR3 is TGTGCCAGCTCACCCCGGACACATACGAGCACAGATACGCAGTATTTT.

This clonotype was seen only once. The chain carries TRBV24-1 and TRBJ1-2, with D unresolved. V lost 4 bases and J 4 bases, leaving 12 bases between the germline ends. In germline, CDR1 is KGHDR, CDR2 SFDVKD. This CDR3 spans 14 amino acids. CDR3 sequence reads: CATSETYLSYGYTF. As DNA, the CDR3 is TGTGCCACCAGTGAAACCTACTTGAGCTATGGCTACACCTTC.

The chain carries TRBV29-1 and TRBJ2-3; D gene ambiguous. Germline values: CDR1 SQVTM, CDR2 ANQGSEA. The ends were cut back, 4 bases at V and 2 bases at J, with 4 bases in the middle. The CDR3 is made up of 11 amino acids. Here the CDR3 reads CSVGDTDTQYF. The CDR3 DNA reads TGCAGCGTTGGGGACACAGATACGCAGTATTTT.

The J gene is TRBJ1-6, the V gene TRBV10-1; a weak D match, TRBD1 (5 bases). This CDR3 is 12 amino acids long. Trimming stripped 7 bases from V and 12 bases from J, with 13 bases between. The germline gives CDR1 WNHNN, CDR2 SYGVQD (reference sequence). The CDR3: CASTQDTQPLHF. The DNA of the CDR3 is TGCGCCAGCACCCAGGACACTCAACCCCTCCACTTT.

Turning to this clonotype: At one of its ends the junction is not consistent with the germline gene, which may arise from a read error. J is TRBJ2-1 and V is TRBV10-1; a possible D gene is TRBD1 (5 bases). CDR1 is WNHNN and CDR2 is SYGVQD in the germline V gene (reference sequence). This CDR3 is 14 amino acids long. The chain's CDR3 is CASSESGFDNEQFF. The CDR3 bases are TGTGCCAGCAGTGAGTCAGGGTTCGACAATGAGCAGTTCTTC.

This clonotype was found once. This rearrangement joins TRBV11-2 to TRBJ2-7, with D unresolved. The V and J ends lost 2 bases and 4 bases respectively, with 9 bases between them. Germline V lookup: CDR1 SGHAT, CDR2 FQNNGV. This CDR3 has 13 residues. DNA for the CDR3: TGTGCCAGCAGCTTATATGGCGGATACGAGCAGTACTTC. This codes for CASSLYGGYEQYF. Variable domain in full (rest from reference TRBV11-2 and TRBJ2-7): EAGVAQSPRYKIIEKRQSVAFWCNPISGHATLYWYQQILGQGPKLLIQFQNNGVVDDSQLPKDRFSAERLKGVDSTLKIQPAKLEDSAVYLCASSLYGGYEQYFGPGTRLTVT.